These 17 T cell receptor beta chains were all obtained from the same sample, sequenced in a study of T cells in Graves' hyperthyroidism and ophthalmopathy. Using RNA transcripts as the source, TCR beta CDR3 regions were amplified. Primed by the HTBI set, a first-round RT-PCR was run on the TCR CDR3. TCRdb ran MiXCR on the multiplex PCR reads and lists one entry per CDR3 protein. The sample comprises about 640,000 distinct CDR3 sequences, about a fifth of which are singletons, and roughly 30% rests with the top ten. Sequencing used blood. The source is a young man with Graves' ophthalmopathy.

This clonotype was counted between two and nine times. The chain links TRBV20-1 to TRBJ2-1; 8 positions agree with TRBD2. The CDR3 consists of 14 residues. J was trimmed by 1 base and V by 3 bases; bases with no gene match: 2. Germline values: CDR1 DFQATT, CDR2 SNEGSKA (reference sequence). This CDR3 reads CSASGRESYNEQFF. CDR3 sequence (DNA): TGCAGTGCTAGCGGGAGGGAATCCTACAATGAGCAGTTCTTC.

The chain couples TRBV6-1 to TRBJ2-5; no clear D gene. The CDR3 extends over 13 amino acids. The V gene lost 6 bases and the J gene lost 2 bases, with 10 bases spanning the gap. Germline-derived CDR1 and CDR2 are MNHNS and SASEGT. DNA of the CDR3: TGTGCCAGCAGAACGGCCAGTCAAGAGACCCAGTACTTC. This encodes CASRTASQETQYF.

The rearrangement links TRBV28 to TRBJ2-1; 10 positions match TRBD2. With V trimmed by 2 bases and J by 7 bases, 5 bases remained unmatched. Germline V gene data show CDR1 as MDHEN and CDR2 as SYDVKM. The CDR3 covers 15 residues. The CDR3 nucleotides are TGTGCCAGCAGTTTAACAACTAGCGGGACAAATGAGCAGTTCTTC. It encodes CASSLTTSGTNEQFF.

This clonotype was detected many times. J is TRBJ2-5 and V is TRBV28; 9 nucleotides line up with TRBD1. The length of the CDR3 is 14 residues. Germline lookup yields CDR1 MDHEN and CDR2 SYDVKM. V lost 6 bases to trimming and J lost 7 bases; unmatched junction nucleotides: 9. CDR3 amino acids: CASSLQGARATQYF. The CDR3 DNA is TGTGCCAGCAGCCTACAGGGGGCTAGAGCGACCCAGTACTTC.

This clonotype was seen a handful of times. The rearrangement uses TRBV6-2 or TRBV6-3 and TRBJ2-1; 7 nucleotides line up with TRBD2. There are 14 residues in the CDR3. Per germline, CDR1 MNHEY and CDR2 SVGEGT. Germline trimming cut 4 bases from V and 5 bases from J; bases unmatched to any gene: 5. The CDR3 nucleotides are TGTGCCAGCAGTTGGGGAGGGCCAAACAATGAGCAGTTCTTC. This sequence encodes CASSWGGPNNEQFF.

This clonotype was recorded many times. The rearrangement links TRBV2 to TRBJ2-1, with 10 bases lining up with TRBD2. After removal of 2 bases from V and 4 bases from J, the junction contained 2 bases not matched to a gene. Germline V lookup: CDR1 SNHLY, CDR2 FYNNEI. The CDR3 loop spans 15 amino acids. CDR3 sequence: CASSELAGVYNEQFF. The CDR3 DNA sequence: TGTGCCAGCAGTGAACTAGCGGGAGTTTACAATGAGCAGTTCTTC.

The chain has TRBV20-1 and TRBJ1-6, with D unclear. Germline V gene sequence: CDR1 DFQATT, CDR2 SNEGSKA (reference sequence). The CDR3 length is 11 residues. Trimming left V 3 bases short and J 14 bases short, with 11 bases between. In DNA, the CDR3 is TGCAGTGCTAGTGATATCCCCGCCCTCCACTTT. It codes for CSASDIPALHF.

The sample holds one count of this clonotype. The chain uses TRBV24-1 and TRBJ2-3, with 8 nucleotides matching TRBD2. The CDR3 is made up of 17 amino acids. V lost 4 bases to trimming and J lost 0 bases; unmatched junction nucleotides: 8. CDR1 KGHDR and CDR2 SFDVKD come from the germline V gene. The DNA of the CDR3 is TGTGCCACCAGTGACCCAATTAGCGGGGTTAGCACAGATACGCAGTATTTT. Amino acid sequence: CATSDPISGVSTDTQYF.

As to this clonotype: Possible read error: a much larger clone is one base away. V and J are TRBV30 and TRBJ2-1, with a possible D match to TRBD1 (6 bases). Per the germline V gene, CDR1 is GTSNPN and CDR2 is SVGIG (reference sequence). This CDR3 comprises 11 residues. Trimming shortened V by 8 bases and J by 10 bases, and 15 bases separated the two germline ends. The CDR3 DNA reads TGTGCCGGAAGGACAGCTCTCGAGCAGTTCTTC. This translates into CAGRTALEQFF.

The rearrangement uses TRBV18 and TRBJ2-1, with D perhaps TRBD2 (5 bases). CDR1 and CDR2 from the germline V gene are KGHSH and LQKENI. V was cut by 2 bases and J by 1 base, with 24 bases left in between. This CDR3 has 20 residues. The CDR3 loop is CASSPKGGRRMVGSYNEQFF. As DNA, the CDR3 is TGTGCCAGCTCACCAAAAGGAGGACGGCGAATGGTGGGGTCCTACAATGAGCAGTTCTTC.

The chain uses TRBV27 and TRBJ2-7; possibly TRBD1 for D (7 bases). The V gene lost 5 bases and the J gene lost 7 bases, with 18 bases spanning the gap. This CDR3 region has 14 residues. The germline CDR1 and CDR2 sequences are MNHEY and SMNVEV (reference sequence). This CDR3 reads CASSAGQTLREQYF. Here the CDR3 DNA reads TGTGCCAGCAGTGCGGGACAGACCCTCCGAGAGCAGTACTTC.

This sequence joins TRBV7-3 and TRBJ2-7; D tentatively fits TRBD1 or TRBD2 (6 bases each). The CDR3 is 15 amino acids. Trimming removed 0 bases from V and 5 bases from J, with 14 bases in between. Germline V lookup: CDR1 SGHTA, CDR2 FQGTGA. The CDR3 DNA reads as TGTGCCAGCAGCTTAACTGGGGGGCTATGGGACGAGCAGTACTTC. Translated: CASSLTGGLWDEQYF.

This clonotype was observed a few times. The CDR3 region is CASTMRGSPNQPQHF. The CDR3 bases are TGTGCCAGCACCATGAGGGGGTCCCCAAATCAGCCCCAGCATTTT. This chain joins TRBV28 and TRBJ1-5; D perhaps matches TRBD1 (6 bases). CDR1 MDHEN and CDR2 SYDVKM come from the germline V gene. The CDR3 loop spans 15 amino acids. With 7 bases removed from V and 4 bases from J, the gap between germline ends came to 17 bases.

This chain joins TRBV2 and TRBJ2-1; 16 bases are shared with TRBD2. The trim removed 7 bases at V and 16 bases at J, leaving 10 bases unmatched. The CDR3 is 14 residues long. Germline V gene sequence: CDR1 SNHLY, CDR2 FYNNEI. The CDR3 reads CASIKGLAGGPHFF. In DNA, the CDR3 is TGTGCCAGCATAAAGGGACTAGCGGGAGGGCCCCACTTCTTC.

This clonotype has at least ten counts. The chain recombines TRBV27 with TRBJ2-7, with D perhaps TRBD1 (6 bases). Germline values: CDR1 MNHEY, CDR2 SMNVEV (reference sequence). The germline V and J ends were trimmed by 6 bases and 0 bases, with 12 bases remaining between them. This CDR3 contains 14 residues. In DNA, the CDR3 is TGTGCCAGCAGCCCAGGGACAAGCTCCTACGAGCAGTACTTC. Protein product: CASSPGTSSYEQYF.

CDR3 nucleotide sequence: TGTGCCAGCAGTTTGCAGATTCCCGCCTACGAGCAGTACTTC. Translation gives CASSLQIPAYEQYF. The V call is TRBV28, the J call TRBJ2-7, with D unclear. The CDR3 extends over 14 amino acids. Germline V gene lookup returns CDR1 MDHEN and CDR2 SYDVKM. V gave up 3 bases and J gave up 2 bases, with 11 bases separating them.

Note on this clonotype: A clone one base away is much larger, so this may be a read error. The CDR3 coding sequence is TGTGCCTGGAGTTCCGGTGTCGGGTCACCCCTCCACTTT. Amino acids: CAWSSGVGSPLHF. The chain is built from TRBV30 and TRBJ1-6, with D hard to call. The germline gives CDR1 GTSNPN, CDR2 SVGIG (reference sequence). The CDR3 consists of 13 residues. Deletions cut 2 bases from V and 10 bases from J, with 12 bases between.